This TCR beta chain was sequenced during a study of T cell changes during pregnancy in multiple sclerosis. CDR3 size: 17 residues. Measured with immunoSEQ multiplex PCR; TCRdb has only the in-frame clones, and not every one. The table records about 55,000 clones, 94% of them present only once. The source material was CD8+ T cells from peripheral blood mononuclear cells, sampled in the third trimester of pregnancy. This clonotype was sampled from a female donor with multiple sclerosis, enrolled in a pregnancy study. The gene calls are TRBV21-1 and TRBJ2-3; no DNA check was done on the table's D call, TRBD2. TRBV21-1 is reported as a pseudogene. This CDR3 reads CASSKGGTSGNTDTQYF. The CDR3 DNA sequence: TGTGCCAGCAGCAAAGGGGGGACTAGCGGGAACACAGATACGCAGTATTTT.